This T cell receptor beta chain was captured in a study of blood T cell repertoires in COVID-19 (dated by TCRdb to about 2020). Broadly, across the study: Samples covering the acute and convalescent phases of COVID-19 were provided by collaborators in the United States, Italy and Spain. The material from the prospective study consisted of cDNA or gDNA derived from T cells, B-cell-depleted T cells, or PBMCs. Subjects who had been exposed to COVID-19, were actively infected with it, or had recovered from it provided the deeply sampled blood TCRbeta repertoires that made up the dataset. A freely available public database, intended as a resource for researchers studying the immune response to SARS-CoV-2, is where the repertoires were released. The samples were drawn from the first 160 participants of the ongoing ImmuneRACE study and from 1,254 subjects provided by 6 global collaborators. Sample metadata almost always included a de-identified subject ID, COVID-19 status, age in years and sex. HLA class I and class II types, where available, came from metadata supplied by the sample provider rather than from assay-based typing.

The immunoSEQ Assay, a bias-controlled multiplex PCR, was used to amplify TCRbeta CDR3 regions from genomic DNA. On the study's bioinformatics: Nucleated cell counts per sample were estimated from amplification of reference gene primers within the assay. To quantify the absolute abundance of each unique TCRbeta CDR3 rearrangement, sequence reads were collapsed and filtered. For each sample, productive Simpson clonality was calculated as the square root of Simpson's diversity index over productive rearrangements. TCRdb obtained this table from immuneACCESS and retained in-frame rearrangements with V and J assigned. These tables miss some clones; where compared with another copy, unresolved V genes account for less than half of the shortfall, and the remainder is unexplained. V, J and clone size are taken as reported in that table, and D and trimming were inferred from the DNA itself. This sample holds 350,000 to 500,000 clones; over 85% were observed only once. The top ten clonotypes cover 0.8% to 0.85% of the sample.

At one collaborating source in Seattle, patients were enrolled during active infection and were followed longitudinally through the course of disease. Each collaborating institution followed its own protocols to collect whole blood in K2EDTA tubes. Collaborator samples were shipped for TCRbeta analysis as frozen whole blood, isolated PBMCs, or DNA extracted from either sample type. A remark on this clone: Its antigen remains undetermined. Nothing much larger sits one base from this clone, and base qualities are not available.

Here is what the overall study found, with its caveats: Clinical and demographic metadata were provided uncurated, with the amount varying by source and participant.

There are 14 amino acids in the CDR3, from cysteine to phenylalanine inclusive. The only DNA kept is the CDR3, 42 bases in frame from the first base. CDR1 is given as MDHEN and CDR2 as SYDVKM, both from the germline V gene. V is trimmed back by 6 bases and J by 5 bases, and the junction contains 6 bases that no gene match accounts for. The sequence was obtained from a man aged 18 to 35 with COVID-19, enrolled during active disease. What was sequenced was peripheral blood. Here the chain combines TRBV28 and TRBJ1-5, with TRBD1 matching 8 junction bases. Here the CDR3 is given as CASSLDRDDQPQHF. DNA sequence: TGTGCCAGCAGCCTGGACAGGGACGATCAGCCCCAGCATTTT.